This T cell receptor (beta chain) was sequenced in a study of metastatic and nonmetastatic thyroid tumors. TCRdb recomputed clones from the PCR reads via MiXCR. The sample includes about 12,000 clones, 26% of them seen just once. The CDR3 consists of 17 residues. The J segment lost 5 bases and the V segment lost 2 bases, leaving 14 bases of the junction unmatched. The germline gives CDR1 SGHAT, CDR2 FQNNGV. No patient had received any treatment before thyroid surgery. The sample was tumor tissue. The sequence was collected from a female donor with papillary thyroid cancer or a benign thyroid nodule (not recorded which). Some clones in this sample may be carry-over from other donors' samples. The chain has TRBV11-2 and TRBJ1-2; 7 bases are a match to TRBD1. In DNA, the CDR3 is TGTGCCAGCAGCTTATTTGGAACCTGGCAGGGGGAGTATGGCTACACCTTC. Its protein is CASSLFGTWQGEYGYTF.